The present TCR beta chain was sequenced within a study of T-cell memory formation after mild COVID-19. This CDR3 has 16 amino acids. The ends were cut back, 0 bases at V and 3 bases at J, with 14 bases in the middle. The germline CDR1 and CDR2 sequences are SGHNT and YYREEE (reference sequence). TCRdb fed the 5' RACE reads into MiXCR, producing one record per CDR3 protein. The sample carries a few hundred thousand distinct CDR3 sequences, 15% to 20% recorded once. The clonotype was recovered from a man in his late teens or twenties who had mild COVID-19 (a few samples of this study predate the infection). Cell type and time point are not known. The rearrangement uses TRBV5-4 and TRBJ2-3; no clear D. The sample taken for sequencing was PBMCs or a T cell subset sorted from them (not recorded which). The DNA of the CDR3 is TGTGCCAGCAGCTTGGGATTACAGCTGGAAACAGATACGCAGTATTTT. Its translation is CASSLGLQLETDTQYF.